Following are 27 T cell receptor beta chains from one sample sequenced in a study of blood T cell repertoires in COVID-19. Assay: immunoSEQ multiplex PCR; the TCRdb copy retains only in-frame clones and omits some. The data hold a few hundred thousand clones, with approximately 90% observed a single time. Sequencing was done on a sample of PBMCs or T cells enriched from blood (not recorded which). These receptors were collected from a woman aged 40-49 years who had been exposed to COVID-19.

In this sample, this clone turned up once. The CDR3 loop reads CASSSRTGGFEKLFF. CDR3 DNA: TGTGCCAGCAGCTCAAGGACAGGGGGTTTTGAAAAACTGTTTTTT. This rearrangement joins TRBV7-8 to TRBJ1-4, with 10 bases fitting TRBD1. The germline V gene has CDR1 SGHVS and CDR2 FQNEAQ. Unmatched junction bases numbered 6, after V lost 4 bases and J lost 7 bases. CDR3 length equals 15 residues.

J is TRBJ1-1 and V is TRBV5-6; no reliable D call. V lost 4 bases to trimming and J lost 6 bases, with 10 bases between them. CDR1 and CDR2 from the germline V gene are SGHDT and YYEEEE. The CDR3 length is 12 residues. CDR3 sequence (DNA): TGTGCCAGCAGCCCCGGGCGGGCTGAAGCTTTCTTT. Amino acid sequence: CASSPGRAEAFF. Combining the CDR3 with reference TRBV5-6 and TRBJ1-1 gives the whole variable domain DAGVTQSPTHLIKTRGQQVTLRCSPKSGHDTVSWYQQALGQGPQFIFQYYEEEERQRGNFPDRFSGHQFPNYSSELNVNALLLGDSALYLCASSPGRAEAFFGQGTRLTVV.

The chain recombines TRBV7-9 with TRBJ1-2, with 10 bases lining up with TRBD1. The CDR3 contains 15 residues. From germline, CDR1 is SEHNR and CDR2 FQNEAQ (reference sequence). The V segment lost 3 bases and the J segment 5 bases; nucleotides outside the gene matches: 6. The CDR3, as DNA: TGTGCCAGCAGCTTCGACAGGGGGCAGCCGTATGGCTACACCTTC. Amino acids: CASSFDRGQPYGYTF.

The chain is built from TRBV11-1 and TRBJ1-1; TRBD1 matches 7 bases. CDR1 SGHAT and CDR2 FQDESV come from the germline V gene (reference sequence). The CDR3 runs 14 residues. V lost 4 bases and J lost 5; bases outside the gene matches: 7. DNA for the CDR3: TGTGCCAGCAGCTCCAGACAGGGCAGGACTGAAGCTTTCTTT. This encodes CASSSRQGRTEAFF.

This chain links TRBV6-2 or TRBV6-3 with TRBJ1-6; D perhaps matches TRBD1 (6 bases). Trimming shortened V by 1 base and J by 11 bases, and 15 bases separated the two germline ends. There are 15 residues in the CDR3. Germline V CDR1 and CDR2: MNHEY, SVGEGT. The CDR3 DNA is TGTGCCAGCAGTTACTTCGGACAGCCAAAGGCACCCCTCCACTTT. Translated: CASSYFGQPKAPLHF.

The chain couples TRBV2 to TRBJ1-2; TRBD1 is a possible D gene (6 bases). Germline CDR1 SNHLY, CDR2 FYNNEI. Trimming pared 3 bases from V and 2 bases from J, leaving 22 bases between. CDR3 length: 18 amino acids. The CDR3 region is CASSETGQVFAINYGYTF. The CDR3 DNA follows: TGTGCCAGCAGTGAGACAGGTCAGGTTTTCGCCATAAACTATGGCTACACCTTC.

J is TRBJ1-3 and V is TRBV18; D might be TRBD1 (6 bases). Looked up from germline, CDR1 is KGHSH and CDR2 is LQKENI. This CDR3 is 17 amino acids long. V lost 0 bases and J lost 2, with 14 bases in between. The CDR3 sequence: CASSPPAGSGAGNTIYF. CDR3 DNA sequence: TGTGCCAGCTCACCACCGGCAGGATCAGGGGCTGGAAACACCATATATTTT.

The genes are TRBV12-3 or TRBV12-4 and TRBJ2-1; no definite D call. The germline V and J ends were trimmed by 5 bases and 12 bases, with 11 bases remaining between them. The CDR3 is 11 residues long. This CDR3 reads CASSPQTLQFF. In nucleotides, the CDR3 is TGTGCCAGCAGTCCTCAGACACTGCAGTTCTTC.

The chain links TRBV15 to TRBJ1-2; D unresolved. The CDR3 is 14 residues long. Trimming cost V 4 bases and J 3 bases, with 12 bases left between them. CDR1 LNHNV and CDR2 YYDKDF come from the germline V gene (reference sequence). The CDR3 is CATSTRRDDYGYTF. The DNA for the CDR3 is TGTGCCACCAGCACTCGGCGGGATGACTATGGCTACACCTTC. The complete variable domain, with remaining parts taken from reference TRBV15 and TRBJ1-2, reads DAMVIQNPRYQVTQFGKPVTLSCSQTLNHNVMYWYQQKSSQAPKLLFHYYDKDFNNEADTPDNFQSRRPNTSFCFLDIRSPGLGDTAMYLCATSTRRDDYGYTFGSGTRLTVV.

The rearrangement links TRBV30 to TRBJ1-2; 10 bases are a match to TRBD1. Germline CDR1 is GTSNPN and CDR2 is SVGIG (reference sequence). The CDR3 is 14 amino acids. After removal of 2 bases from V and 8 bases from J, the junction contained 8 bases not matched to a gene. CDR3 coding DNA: TGTGCCTGGAGTACCTATGGGACAGGGGACGGCTACACCTTC. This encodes CAWSTYGTGDGYTF.

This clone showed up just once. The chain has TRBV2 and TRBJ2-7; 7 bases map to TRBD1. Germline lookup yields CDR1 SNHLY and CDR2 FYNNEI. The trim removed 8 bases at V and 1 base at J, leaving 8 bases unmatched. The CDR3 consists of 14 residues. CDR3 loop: CASDPGGSSYEQYF. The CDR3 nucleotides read TGTGCCAGCGACCCAGGGGGTTCTTCCTACGAGCAGTACTTC.

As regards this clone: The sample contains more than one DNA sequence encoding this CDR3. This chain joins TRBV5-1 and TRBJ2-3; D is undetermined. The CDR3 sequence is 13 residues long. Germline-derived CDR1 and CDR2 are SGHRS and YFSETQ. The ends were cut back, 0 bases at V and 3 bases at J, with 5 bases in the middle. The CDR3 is CASSLGQTDTQYF. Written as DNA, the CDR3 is TGCGCCAGCAGCTTGGGGCAGACAGATACGCAGTATTTT.

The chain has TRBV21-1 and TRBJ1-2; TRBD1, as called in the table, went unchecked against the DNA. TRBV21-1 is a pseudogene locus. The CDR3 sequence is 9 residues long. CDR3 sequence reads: CANPVGYTF. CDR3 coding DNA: TGTGCCAACCCAGTTGGCTACACCTTC.

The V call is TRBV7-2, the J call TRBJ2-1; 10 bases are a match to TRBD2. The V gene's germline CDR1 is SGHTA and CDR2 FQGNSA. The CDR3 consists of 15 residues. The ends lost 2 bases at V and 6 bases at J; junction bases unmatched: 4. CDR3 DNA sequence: TGTGCCAGCAGCTTAATCAGCGGGGGGGCCAATGAGCAGTTCTTC. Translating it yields CASSLISGGANEQFF.

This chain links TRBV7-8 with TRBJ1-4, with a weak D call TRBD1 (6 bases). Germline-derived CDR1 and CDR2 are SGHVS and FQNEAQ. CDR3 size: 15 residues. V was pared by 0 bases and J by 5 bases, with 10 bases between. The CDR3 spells CASSLARQGNEKLFF. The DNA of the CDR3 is TGTGCCAGCAGCTTAGCAAGGCAGGGGAATGAAAAACTGTTTTTT. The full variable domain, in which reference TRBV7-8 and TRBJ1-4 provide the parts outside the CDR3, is GAGVSQSPRYKVAKRGQDVALRCDPISGHVSLFWYQQALGQGPEFLTYFQNEAQLDKSGLPSDRFFAERPEGSVSTLKIQRTQQEDSAVYLCASSLARQGNEKLFFGSGTQLSVL.

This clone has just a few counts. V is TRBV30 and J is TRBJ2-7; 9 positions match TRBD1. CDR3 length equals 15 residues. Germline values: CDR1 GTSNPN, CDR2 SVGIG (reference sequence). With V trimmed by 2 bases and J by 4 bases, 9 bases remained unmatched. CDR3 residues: CAWSLQGAPTYEQYF. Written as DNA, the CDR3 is TGTGCCTGGAGTTTACAGGGGGCGCCTACGTACGAGCAGTACTTC.

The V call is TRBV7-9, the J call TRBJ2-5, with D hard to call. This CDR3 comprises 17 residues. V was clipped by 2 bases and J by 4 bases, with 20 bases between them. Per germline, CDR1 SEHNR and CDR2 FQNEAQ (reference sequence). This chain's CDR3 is CASSLYGPGSSPETQYF. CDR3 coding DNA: TGTGCCAGCAGCTTATACGGTCCAGGATCCTCCCCAGAGACCCAGTACTTC.

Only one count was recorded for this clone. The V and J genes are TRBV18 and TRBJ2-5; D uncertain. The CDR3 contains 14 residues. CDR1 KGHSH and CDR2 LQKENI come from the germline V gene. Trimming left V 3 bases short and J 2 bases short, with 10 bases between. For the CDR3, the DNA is TGTGCCAGCTCACCTGTAGACAATCAAGAGACCCAGTACTTC. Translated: CASSPVDNQETQYF. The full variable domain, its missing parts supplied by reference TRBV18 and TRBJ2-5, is NAGVMQNPRHLVRRRGQEARLRCSPMKGHSHVYWYRQLPEEGLKFMVYLQKENIIDESGMPKERFSAEFPKEGPSILRIQQVVRGDSAAYFCASSPVDNQETQYFGPGTRLLVL.

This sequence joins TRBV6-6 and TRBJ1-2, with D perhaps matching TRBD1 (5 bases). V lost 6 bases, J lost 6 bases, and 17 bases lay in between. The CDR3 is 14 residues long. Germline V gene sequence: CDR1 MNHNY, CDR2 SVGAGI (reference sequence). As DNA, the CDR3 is TGTGCCAGCAGCCAGAGGCCCAGGGAAAATGGCTACACCTTC. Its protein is CASSQRPRENGYTF.

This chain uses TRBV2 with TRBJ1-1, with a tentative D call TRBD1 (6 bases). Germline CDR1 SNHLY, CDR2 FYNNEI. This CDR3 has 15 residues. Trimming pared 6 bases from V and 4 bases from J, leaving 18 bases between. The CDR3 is CASSNLPGEGTEAFF. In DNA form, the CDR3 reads TGTGCCAGCAGCAACCTTCCAGGGGAGGGCACTGAAGCTTTCTTT.

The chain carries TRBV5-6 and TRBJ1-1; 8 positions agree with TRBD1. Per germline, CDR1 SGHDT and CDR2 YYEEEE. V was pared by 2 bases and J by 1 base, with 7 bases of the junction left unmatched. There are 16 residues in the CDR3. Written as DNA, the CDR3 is TGTGCCAGCAGCTTCCGACAGGGGATGGGGAACACTGAAGCTTTCTTT. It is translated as CASSFRQGMGNTEAFF.

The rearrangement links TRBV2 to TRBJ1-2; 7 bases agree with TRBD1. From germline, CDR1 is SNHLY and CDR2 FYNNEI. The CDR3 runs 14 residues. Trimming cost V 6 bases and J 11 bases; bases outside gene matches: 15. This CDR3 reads CASSPGRGRGFYTF. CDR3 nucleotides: TGTGCCAGCAGCCCCGGGAGGGGGCGCGGGTTTTACACCTTC. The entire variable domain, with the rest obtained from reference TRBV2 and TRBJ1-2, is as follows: EPEVTQTPSHQVTQMGQEVILRCVPISNHLYFYWYRQILGQKVEFLVSFYNNEISEKSEIFDDQFSVERPDGSNFTLKIRSTKLEDSAMYFCASSPGRGRGFYTFGSGTRLTVV.

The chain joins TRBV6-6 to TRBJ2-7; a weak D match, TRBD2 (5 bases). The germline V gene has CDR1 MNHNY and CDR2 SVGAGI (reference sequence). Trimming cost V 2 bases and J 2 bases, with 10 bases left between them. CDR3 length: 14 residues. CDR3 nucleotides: TGTGCCAGCAGTTACGGGCTCGGGGCCTACGAGCAGTACTTC. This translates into CASSYGLGAYEQYF.

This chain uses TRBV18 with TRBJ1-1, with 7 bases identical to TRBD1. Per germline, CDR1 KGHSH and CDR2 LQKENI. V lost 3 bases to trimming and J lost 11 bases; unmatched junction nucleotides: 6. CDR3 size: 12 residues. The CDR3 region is CASSPNRGGAFF. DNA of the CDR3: TGTGCCAGCTCACCTAACAGGGGTGGGGCTTTCTTT.

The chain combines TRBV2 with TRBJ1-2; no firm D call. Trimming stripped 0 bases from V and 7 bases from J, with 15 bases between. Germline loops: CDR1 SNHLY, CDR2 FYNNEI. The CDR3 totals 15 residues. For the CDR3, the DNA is TGTGCCAGCAGTGAAGCAACCTTACGACGGGGTGGCTACACCTTC. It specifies CASSEATLRRGGYTF. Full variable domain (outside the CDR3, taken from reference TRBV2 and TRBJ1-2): EPEVTQTPSHQVTQMGQEVILRCVPISNHLYFYWYRQILGQKVEFLVSFYNNEISEKSEIFDDQFSVERPDGSNFTLKIRSTKLEDSAMYFCASSEATLRRGGYTFGSGTRLTVV.

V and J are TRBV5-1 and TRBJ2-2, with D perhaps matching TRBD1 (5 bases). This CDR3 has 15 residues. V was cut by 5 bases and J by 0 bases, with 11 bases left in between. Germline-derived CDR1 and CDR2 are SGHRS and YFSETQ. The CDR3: CASRTDSTNTGELFF. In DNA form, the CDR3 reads TGCGCCAGCAGGACAGACAGCACGAACACCGGGGAGCTGTTTTTT.

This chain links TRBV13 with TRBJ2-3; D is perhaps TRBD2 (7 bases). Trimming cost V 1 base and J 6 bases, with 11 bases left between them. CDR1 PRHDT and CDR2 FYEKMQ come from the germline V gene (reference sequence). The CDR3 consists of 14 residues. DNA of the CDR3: TGTGCCAGCAGCTTAGCAGGGGAGGGGGATACGCAGTATTTT. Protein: CASSLAGEGDTQYF.